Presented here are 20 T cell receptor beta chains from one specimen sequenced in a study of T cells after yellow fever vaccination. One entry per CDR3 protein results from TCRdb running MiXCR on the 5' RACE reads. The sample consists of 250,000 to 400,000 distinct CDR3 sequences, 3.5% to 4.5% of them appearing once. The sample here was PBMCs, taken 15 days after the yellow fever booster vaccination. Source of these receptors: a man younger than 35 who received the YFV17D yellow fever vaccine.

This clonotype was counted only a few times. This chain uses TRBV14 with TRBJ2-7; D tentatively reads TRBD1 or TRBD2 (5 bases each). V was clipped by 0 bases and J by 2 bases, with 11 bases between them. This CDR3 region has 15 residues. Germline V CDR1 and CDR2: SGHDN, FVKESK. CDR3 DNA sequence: TGTGCCAGCAGCCAAGACTGGGGGTCCCCCTACGAGCAGTACTTC. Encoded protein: CASSQDWGSPYEQYF.

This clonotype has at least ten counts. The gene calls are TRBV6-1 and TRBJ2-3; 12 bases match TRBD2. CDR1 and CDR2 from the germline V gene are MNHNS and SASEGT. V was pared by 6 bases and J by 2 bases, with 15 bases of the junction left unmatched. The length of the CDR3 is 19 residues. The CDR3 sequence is CASRSGQGGLAGHTDTQYF. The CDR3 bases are TGTGCCAGCAGATCGGGACAGGGCGGACTAGCGGGGCACACAGATACGCAGTATTTT.

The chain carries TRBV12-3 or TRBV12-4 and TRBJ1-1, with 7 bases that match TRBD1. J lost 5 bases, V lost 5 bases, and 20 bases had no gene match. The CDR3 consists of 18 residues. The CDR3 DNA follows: TGTGCCAGCAGTAACCGTCTGGTCTTAGGGGACAGAGCGACTGAAGCTTTCTTT. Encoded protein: CASSNRLVLGDRATEAFF.

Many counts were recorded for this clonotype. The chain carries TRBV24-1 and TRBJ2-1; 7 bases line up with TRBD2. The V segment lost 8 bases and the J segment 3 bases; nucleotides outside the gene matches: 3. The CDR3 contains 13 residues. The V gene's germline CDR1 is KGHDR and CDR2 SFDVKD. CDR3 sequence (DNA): TGTGCCACCACCCGGGACTACTACAATGAGCAGTTCTTC. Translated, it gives CATTRDYYNEQFF.

For the CDR3, the DNA is TGTGCCAGCAGTACCCCCAGGGGCCTATCTAGCACAGATACGCAGTATTTT. Translated, it gives CASSTPRGLSSTDTQYF. The chain combines TRBV6-2 or TRBV6-3 with TRBJ2-3, with D possibly being TRBD1 (6 bases). Trimming stripped 5 bases from V and 0 bases from J, with 18 bases between. The CDR3 totals 17 residues. CDR1 is MNHEY and CDR2 is SVGEGT in the germline V gene.

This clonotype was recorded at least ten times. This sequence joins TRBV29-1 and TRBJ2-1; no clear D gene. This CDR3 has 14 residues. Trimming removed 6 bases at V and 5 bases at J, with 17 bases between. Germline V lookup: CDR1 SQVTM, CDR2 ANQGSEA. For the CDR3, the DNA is TGCAGCGTGTCCCCTCCGGGCCGGAACAATGAGCAGTTCTTC. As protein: CSVSPPGRNNEQFF.

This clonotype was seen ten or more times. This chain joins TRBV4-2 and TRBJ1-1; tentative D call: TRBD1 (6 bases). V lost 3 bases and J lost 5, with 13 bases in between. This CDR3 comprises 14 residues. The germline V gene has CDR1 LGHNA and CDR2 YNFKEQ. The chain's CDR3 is CASSHDQGTTEAFF. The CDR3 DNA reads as TGTGCCAGCAGCCACGACCAGGGGACTACTGAAGCTTTCTTT.

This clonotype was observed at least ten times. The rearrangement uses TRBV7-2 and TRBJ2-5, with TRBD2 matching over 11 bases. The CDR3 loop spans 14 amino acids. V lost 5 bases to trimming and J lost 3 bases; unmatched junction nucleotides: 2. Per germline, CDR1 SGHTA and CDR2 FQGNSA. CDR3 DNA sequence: TGTGCCAGCAGCCAACTAGCGGGGGAAGAGACCCAGTACTTC. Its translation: CASSQLAGEETQYF.

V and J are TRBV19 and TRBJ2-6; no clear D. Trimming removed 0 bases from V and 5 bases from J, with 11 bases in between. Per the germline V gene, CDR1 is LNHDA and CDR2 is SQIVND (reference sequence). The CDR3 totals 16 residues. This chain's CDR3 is CASSIDARSRANVLTF. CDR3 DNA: TGTGCCAGTAGTATAGATGCGCGGAGTAGGGCCAACGTCCTGACTTTC.

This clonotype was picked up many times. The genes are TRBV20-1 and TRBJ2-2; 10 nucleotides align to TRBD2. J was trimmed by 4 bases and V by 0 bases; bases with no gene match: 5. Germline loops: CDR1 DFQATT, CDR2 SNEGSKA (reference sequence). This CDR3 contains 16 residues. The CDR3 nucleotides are TGCAGTGCTAGAGATAGGACTAGCGGACGCACCGGGGAGCTGTTTTTT. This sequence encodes CSARDRTSGRTGELFF.

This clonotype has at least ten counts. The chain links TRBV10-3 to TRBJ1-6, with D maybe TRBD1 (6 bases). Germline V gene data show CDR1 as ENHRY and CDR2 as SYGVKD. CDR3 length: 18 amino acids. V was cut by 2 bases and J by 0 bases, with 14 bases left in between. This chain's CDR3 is CAISEMGAGSSYNSPLHF. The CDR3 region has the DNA TGTGCCATCAGTGAGATGGGGGCGGGGAGCTCCTATAATTCACCCCTCCACTTT.

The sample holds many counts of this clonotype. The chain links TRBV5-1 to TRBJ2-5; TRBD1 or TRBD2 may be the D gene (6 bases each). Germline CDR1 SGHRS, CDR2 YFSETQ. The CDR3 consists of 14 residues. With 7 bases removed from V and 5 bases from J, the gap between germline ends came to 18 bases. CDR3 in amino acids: CASGQNRAGETQYF. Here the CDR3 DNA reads TGCGCCAGCGGACAAAACAGGGCGGGGGAGACCCAGTACTTC.

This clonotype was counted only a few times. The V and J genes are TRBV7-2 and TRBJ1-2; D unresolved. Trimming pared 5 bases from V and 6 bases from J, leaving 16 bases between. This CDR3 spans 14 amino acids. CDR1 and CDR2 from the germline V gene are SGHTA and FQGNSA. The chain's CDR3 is CASSLVRGEDGYTF. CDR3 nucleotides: TGTGCCAGCAGCCTCGTACGCGGCGAAGATGGCTACACCTTC.

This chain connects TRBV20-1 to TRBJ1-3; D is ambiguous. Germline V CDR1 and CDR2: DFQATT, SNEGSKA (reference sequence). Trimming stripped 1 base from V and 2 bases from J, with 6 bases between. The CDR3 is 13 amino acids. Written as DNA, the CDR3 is TGCAGTGCTAGAGTCACAGCTGGAAACACCATATATTTT. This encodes CSARVTAGNTIYF.

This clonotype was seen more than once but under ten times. The CDR3, as DNA: TGTGCCAGCAGGATAGGTGGGGTGAACACTGAAGCTTTCTTT. Its translation is CASRIGGVNTEAFF. The chain links TRBV7-2 to TRBJ1-1; unclear D gene. Germline loops: CDR1 SGHTA, CDR2 FQGNSA. The CDR3 is 14 residues long. Trimming pared 6 bases from V and 0 bases from J, leaving 11 bases between.

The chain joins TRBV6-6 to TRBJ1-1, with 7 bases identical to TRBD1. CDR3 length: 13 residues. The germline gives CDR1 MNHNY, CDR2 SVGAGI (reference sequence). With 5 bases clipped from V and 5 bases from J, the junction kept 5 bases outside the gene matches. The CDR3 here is CASSGHRGTEAFF. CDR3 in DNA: TGTGCCAGCAGTGGCCACAGGGGTACTGAAGCTTTCTTT.

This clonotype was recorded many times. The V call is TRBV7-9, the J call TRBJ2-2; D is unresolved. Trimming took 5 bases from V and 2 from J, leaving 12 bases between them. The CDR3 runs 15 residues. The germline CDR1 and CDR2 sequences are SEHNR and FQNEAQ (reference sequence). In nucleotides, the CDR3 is TGTGCCAGCAGCACCGGACGGATCAACACCGGGGAGCTGTTTTTT. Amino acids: CASSTGRINTGELFF.

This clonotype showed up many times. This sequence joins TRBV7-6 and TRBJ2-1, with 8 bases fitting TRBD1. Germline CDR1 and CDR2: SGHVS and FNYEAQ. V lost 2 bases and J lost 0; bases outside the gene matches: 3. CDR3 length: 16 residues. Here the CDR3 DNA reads TGTGCCAGCAGCTTAACAGGGGGAAGCTCCTACAATGAGCAGTTCTTC. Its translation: CASSLTGGSSYNEQFF.

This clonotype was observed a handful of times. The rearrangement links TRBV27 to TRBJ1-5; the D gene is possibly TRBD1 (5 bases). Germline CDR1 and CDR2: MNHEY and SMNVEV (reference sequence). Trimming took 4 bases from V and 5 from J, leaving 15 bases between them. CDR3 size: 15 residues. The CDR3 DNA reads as TGTGCCAGCAGTTCGACCGTGGGGCAAGATCAGCCCCAGCATTTT. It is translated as CASSSTVGQDQPQHF.

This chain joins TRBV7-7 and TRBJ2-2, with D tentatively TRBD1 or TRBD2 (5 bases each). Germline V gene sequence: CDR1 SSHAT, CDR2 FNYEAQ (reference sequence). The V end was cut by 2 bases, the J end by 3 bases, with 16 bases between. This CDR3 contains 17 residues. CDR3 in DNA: TGTGCCAGCAGCTTATGGTCGGCAGGGAGAGACACCGGGGAGCTGTTTTTT. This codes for CASSLWSAGRDTGELFF.